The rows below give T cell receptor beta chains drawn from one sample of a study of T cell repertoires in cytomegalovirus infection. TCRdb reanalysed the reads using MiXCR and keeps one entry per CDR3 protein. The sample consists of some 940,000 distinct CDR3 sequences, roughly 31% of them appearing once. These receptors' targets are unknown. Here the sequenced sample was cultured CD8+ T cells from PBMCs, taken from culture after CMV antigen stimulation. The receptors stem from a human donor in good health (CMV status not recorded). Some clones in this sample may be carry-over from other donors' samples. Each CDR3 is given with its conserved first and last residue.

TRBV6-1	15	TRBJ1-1	CASSEARLLNTEAFF
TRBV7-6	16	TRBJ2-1	CASSLPGQSSYNEQFF
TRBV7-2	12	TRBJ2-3	CASSRGFDTQYF
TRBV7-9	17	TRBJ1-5	CASSLGGAGPNNQPQHF
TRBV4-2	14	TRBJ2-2	CASSQLSGTGELFF
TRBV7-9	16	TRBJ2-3	CASSLIAGGFTDTQYF
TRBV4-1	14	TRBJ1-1	CASSPPSPGTEAFF
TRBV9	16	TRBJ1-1	CASSKAGGGRGTEAFF
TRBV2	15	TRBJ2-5	CASTAGGGDQETQYF
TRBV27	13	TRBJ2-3	CASRIAGTDTQYF
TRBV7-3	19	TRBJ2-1	CASSLRPVPSGGARNEQFF
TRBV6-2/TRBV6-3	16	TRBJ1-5	CASSSPTVPSNQPQHF
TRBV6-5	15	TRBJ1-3	CASSYSAFSGNTIYF
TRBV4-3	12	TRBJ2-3	CASSQDRDTQYF
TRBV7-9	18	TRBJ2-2	CASSLSLGSYANTGELFF
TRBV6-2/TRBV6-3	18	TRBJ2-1	CASSYSVGAYGLNNEQFF
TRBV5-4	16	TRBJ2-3	CASSLMDRGSTDTQYF
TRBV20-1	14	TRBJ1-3	CSARDANSGNTIYF
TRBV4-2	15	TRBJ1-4	CVSSQARMDIEKLFF
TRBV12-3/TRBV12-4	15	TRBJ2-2	CASSPRGTATGELFF
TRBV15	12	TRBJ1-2	CATSRATESYTF
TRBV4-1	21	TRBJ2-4	CASSQDRGLAGEFSVKNIQYF
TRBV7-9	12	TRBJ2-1	CASSSTGREQFF
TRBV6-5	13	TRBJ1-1	CASKISSWGEAFF